The 30 T cell receptor beta chains in this list originate from one sample, sequenced in a study of identical twins (dated by TCRdb to 2016 to 2017). Receptor amplification or capture employed 5' RACE. The reads were generated on an Illumina HiSeq 2000. Using fastp trimming at Q25 and MiXCR clonotype assembly, TCRdb reanalyzed the public sequencing data and kept in-frame beta chains. A single entry per CDR3 protein holds the most common genes and DNA from its merged rows. Recorded for this sample are some 240,000 distinct CDR3 sequences; under 12% of them occurred a single time. The ten most abundant clones make up over 8% of the sample. The sample comprised memory T cells sorted from blood. What this sample's cell subset or site label stands for: CD45RO+ enriched T cells. The receptor set was obtained from a man aged 45 to 65 in good health.

This clonotype was observed many times. V gene TRBV6-2 or TRBV6-3 combines with J gene TRBJ2-1, with D maybe TRBD2 (7 bases). The V end lost 0 bases, the J end lost 0 bases, and 15 bases lay between the germline ends. The CDR3 has 18 amino acids. Germline V gene data show CDR1 as MNHEY and CDR2 as SVGEGT. The CDR3 DNA reads TGTGCCAGCAGTTACTCGCGGGGGCGGGCCTACTCCTACAATGAGCAGTTCTTC. As protein: CASSYSRGRAYSYNEQFF.

The chain carries TRBV7-2 and TRBJ2-7; D is possibly TRBD1 (6 bases). Looked up from germline, CDR1 is SGHTA and CDR2 is FQGNSA. V lost 1 base, J lost 7 bases, and 14 bases lay in between. This CDR3 has 14 residues. CDR3 nucleotide sequence: TGTGCCAGCAGCTTAGTAGGGGGAGATGGGGAGCAGTACTTC. It specifies CASSLVGGDGEQYF.

This clonotype was seen many times. This chain joins TRBV11-1 and TRBJ2-7, with 12 bases matching TRBD1. V gave up 6 bases and J gave up 2 bases; unmatched junction bases: 5. CDR1 SGHAT and CDR2 FQDESV come from the germline V gene (reference sequence). The CDR3 consists of 15 residues. In DNA, the CDR3 is TGTGCCAGCAGACCGGGACAGGGGGCGACCTACGAGCAGTACTTC. It translates to CASRPGQGATYEQYF.

V gene TRBV4-1 combines with J gene TRBJ1-6; D perhaps matches TRBD1 (5 bases). Germline CDR1 reads MGHRA; CDR2 reads YSYEKL. V dropped 1 base and J dropped 9 bases, with 10 bases sitting between them. The CDR3 sequence is 14 residues long. CDR3 nucleotide sequence: TGCGCCAGCAGCCAAGGGAGTAGGGGTTCACCCCTCCACTTT. Amino acid sequence: CASSQGSRGSPLHF.

The chain joins TRBV30 to TRBJ1-5, with D possibly matching TRBD1 (6 bases). Germline CDR1 GTSNPN, CDR2 SVGIG (reference sequence). V shed 2 bases and J shed 0 bases, with 14 bases lying between them. This CDR3 contains 16 residues. DNA for the CDR3: TGTGCCTGGAGTCGCTTAGGACAGAATAGCAATCAGCCCCAGCATTTT. It translates to CAWSRLGQNSNQPQHF.

In this sample, this clonotype turned up a few times. The rearrangement joins TRBV12-3 or TRBV12-4 to TRBJ1-5; the D gene is possibly TRBD1 (6 bases). This CDR3 is built from 14 residues. V lost 6 bases and J lost 5, with 14 bases in between. The CDR3 here is CASSSGGRDQPQHF. As DNA, the CDR3 is TGTGCCAGCAGCTCCGGGGGGCGCGATCAGCCCCAGCATTTT.

This chain connects TRBV6-1 to TRBJ2-5; tentatively, D is TRBD2 (5 bases). V lost 6 bases and J 2 bases, leaving 10 bases between the germline ends. Germline CDR1 is MNHNS and CDR2 is SASEGT. The CDR3 length is 13 residues. The CDR3 nucleotides read TGTGCCAGCAGAGGACGAGGGCAAGAGACCCAGTACTTC. Amino acids: CASRGRGQETQYF.

This clonotype was counted many times. The chain couples TRBV9 to TRBJ2-6; 8 positions agree with TRBD1. This CDR3 comprises 16 residues. Germline trimming cut 4 bases from V and 0 bases from J; bases unmatched to any gene: 3. The germline V gene has CDR1 SGDLS and CDR2 YYNGEE. The CDR3 reads CASSPQGVSGANVLTF. CDR3 DNA: TGTGCCAGCAGCCCACAGGGGGTCTCTGGGGCCAACGTCCTGACTTTC.

The table lists this clonotype with a count of one. This chain uses TRBV7-2 with TRBJ2-7, with 10 positions matching TRBD2. This CDR3 region has 14 residues. CDR1 SGHTA and CDR2 FQGNSA come from the germline V gene. The V and J ends lost 4 bases and 2 bases, in that order; junction bases with no gene match: 2. CDR3 loop: CASSWSGGAYEQYF. DNA for the CDR3: TGTGCCAGCAGCTGGAGCGGGGGGGCCTACGAGCAGTACTTC.

This clonotype was recorded a few times. In DNA form, the CDR3 reads TGTGCCAGCAGCTTAGACCCCCCCGGAAATACGCAGTATTTT. This gives the protein CASSLDPPGNTQYF. The chain links TRBV7-2 to TRBJ2-3; D uncertain. V lost 1 base, J lost 7 bases, and 12 bases lay in between. CDR3 size: 14 residues. Germline V lookup: CDR1 SGHTA, CDR2 FQGNSA. The whole variable domain, filled in from reference TRBV7-2 and TRBJ2-3, reads GAGVSQSPSNKVTEKGKDVELRCDPISGHTALYWYRQSLGQGLEFLIYFQGNSAPDKSGLPSDRFSAERTGGSVSTLTIQRTQQEDSAVYLCASSLDPPGNTQYFGPGTRLTVL.

The rearrangement joins TRBV5-1 to TRBJ1-2; D perhaps matches TRBD1 (6 bases). The V end lost 1 base, the J end lost 5 bases, and 9 bases lay between the germline ends. The V gene's germline CDR1 is SGHRS and CDR2 YFSETQ. CDR3 size: 13 residues. The CDR3 DNA reads as TGCGCCAGCAGCTTGTTTACAGGGTATGGCTACACCTTC. As protein: CASSLFTGYGYTF. Based on the CDR3 plus reference TRBV5-1 and TRBJ1-2, the full variable domain is KAGVTQTPRYLIKTRGQQVTLSCSPISGHRSVSWYQQTPGQGLQFLFEYFSETQRNKGNFPGRFSGRQFSNSRSEMNVSTLELGDSALYLCASSLFTGYGYTFGSGTRLTVV.

Points on this clonotype: A much larger clone differs from this one at a single base, so this may be a read error. CDR3 bases: TGTGCCAGCAGCGTAGTTCCGAACCCCCTTGGAAACACCATATATTTT. Translating gives CASSVVPNPLGNTIYF. The chain has TRBV9 and TRBJ1-3; no reliable D call. CDR3 length: 16 amino acids. Germline lookup yields CDR1 SGDLS and CDR2 YYNGEE. Trimming pared 0 bases from V and 3 bases from J, leaving 13 bases between.

This clonotype was counted only a few times. This chain connects TRBV5-1 to TRBJ2-5, with D uncertain. CDR3 size: 11 residues. The ends were cut back, 4 bases at V and 5 bases at J, with 6 bases in the middle. CDR1 and CDR2 from the germline V gene are SGHRS and YFSETQ. In DNA form, the CDR3 reads TGCGCCAGCAGCAGGGCCGAGACCCAGTACTTC. Its protein product is CASSRAETQYF.

This clonotype was observed at least ten times. V gene TRBV6-5 combines with J gene TRBJ2-7, with D possibly matching TRBD1 (5 bases). The CDR3 length is 15 residues. CDR1 and CDR2 (germline): MNHEY, SVGAGI. V gave up 0 bases and J gave up 2 bases, with 11 bases separating them. CDR3 coding DNA: TGTGCCAGCAGTTACTCGGCCAGGGCGGCCTACGAGCAGTACTTC. This sequence encodes CASSYSARAAYEQYF.

This clonotype occurred many times. The chain employs TRBV12-3 or TRBV12-4 and TRBJ2-2, with 8 bases matching TRBD2. V gave up 0 bases and J gave up 7 bases; unmatched junction bases: 10. This CDR3 contains 17 residues. CDR3 coding DNA: TGTGCCAGCAGTTTAGCAGGACGGGGGGGGCGAATCGGGGAGCTGTTTTTT. The encoded protein is CASSLAGRGGRIGELFF.

This clonotype was found many times. The V call is TRBV5-1, the J call TRBJ2-3, with TRBD1 identical over 9 bases. The CDR3 has 16 residues. V lost 0 bases, J lost 1 base, and 3 bases stayed unmatched. Per germline, CDR1 SGHRS and CDR2 YFSETQ. The CDR3 DNA follows: TGCGCCAGCAGCTTGGGGGGACAGGGCGGCACAGATACGCAGTATTTT. This gives the protein CASSLGGQGGTDTQYF.

CDR3 sequence reads: CASSLNLAGDYEQYF. As DNA, the CDR3 is TGTGCCAGCAGCTTGAATCTAGCGGGAGACTACGAGCAGTACTTC. The rearrangement uses TRBV5-6 and TRBJ2-7; TRBD2 matches 10 bases. After removal of 1 base from V and 3 bases from J, the junction contained 4 bases not matched to a gene. Germline CDR1 reads SGHDT; CDR2 reads YYEEEE. The CDR3 extends over 15 amino acids.

The CDR3 region is CSGSTGGASDTQYF. CDR3 in DNA: TGCAGTGGTTCGACAGGGGGAGCGTCAGATACGCAGTATTTT. The V call is TRBV20-1, the J call TRBJ2-3; 9 nucleotides align to TRBD1. CDR1 and CDR2 (germline): DFQATT, SNEGSKA (reference sequence). With V trimmed by 7 bases and J by 4 bases, 9 bases remained unmatched. CDR3 length: 14 residues.

This sequence joins TRBV10-3 and TRBJ1-4; 7 bases line up with TRBD1. V was clipped by 9 bases and J by 3 bases; unmatched bases: 4. The CDR3 spans 13 residues. Germline V gene sequence: CDR1 ENHRY, CDR2 SYGVKD. The CDR3 sequence: CAIAGGSNEKLFF. The CDR3 nucleotides read TGTGCCATAGCAGGGGGGTCTAATGAAAAACTGTTTTTT.

On this clonotype: A read error is likely, as this CDR3 ends without the conserved phenylalanine or tryptophan. The chain uses TRBV7-2 and TRBJ2-5; 8 nucleotides align to TRBD1. The CDR3 spans 15 residues. Per the germline V gene, CDR1 is SGHTA and CDR2 is FQGNSA. The trim removed 4 bases at V and 5 bases at J, leaving 9 bases unmatched. CDR3 in amino acids: CASSSGQGGPETQYI. The CDR3 region has the DNA TGTGCCAGCAGCTCAGGACAGGGCGGTCCGGAGACCCAGTACATC.

This clonotype showed up many times. This sequence joins TRBV7-8 and TRBJ2-7, with a possible D match to TRBD2 (7 bases). The length of the CDR3 is 13 residues. Trimming cost V 0 bases and J 7 bases, with 10 bases left between them. Germline V lookup: CDR1 SGHVS, CDR2 FQNEAQ. CDR3 sequence reads: CASSLAGGREQYF. CDR3 coding DNA: TGTGCCAGCAGCTTAGCGGGGGGGCGGGAGCAGTACTTC.

The rearrangement joins TRBV19 to TRBJ2-2; 9 bases map to TRBD1. Trimming cost V 6 bases and J 5 bases; bases outside gene matches: 4. The CDR3 runs 14 residues. From germline, CDR1 is LNHDA and CDR2 SQIVND (reference sequence). As DNA, the CDR3 is TGTGCCAGTAGCCAAGGGACAGGGACCGGGGAGCTGTTTTTT. This gives the protein CASSQGTGTGELFF.

The table lists this clonotype with many counts. This chain uses TRBV5-4 with TRBJ1-1; tentatively, D is TRBD1 (5 bases). Germline CDR1 is SGHNT and CDR2 is YYREEE (reference sequence). The CDR3 extends over 16 amino acids. V shed 0 bases and J shed 1 base, with 13 bases lying between them. This CDR3 reads CASSLGQPNSNTEAFF. CDR3 bases: TGTGCCAGCAGCTTGGGACAGCCGAATTCGAACACTGAAGCTTTCTTT.

In its sample, this clonotype was seen once. The CDR3: CASSQDEEPGSYNEQFF. CDR3 nucleotides: TGTGCCAGCAGCCAAGATGAGGAGCCAGGCTCCTACAATGAGCAGTTCTTC. The chain employs TRBV3-1 and TRBJ2-1, with D hard to call. CDR3 length: 17 amino acids. The V end was cut by 0 bases, the J end by 0 bases, with 12 bases between. Germline V gives CDR1 LGHDT, CDR2 YNNKEL (reference sequence).

The CDR3 DNA sequence: TGCGCCAGCAGCCAAGATCCCCTAGCTGTCGCCGGGGAGCTGTTTTTT. Its translation is CASSQDPLAVAGELFF. The genes are TRBV4-3 and TRBJ2-2, with D perhaps matching TRBD2 (5 bases). V was pared by 0 bases and J by 6 bases, with 14 bases between. Germline CDR1 is LGHNA and CDR2 is YSLEER. The CDR3 consists of 16 residues.

This chain joins TRBV12-3 or TRBV12-4 and TRBJ2-6; TRBD1 agrees at 7 bases. V dropped 6 bases and J dropped 3; count of bases not matched to a gene: 8. The CDR3 totals 16 residues. This chain's CDR3 is CASRGIRGNGANVLTF. The DNA for the CDR3 is TGTGCCAGCAGGGGAATCAGGGGGAATGGGGCCAACGTCCTGACTTTC.

At least ten counts were recorded for this clonotype. J is TRBJ2-3 and V is TRBV5-1; D gene ambiguous. Germline-derived CDR1 and CDR2 are SGHRS and YFSETQ. Trimming took 0 bases from V and 3 from J, leaving 5 bases between them. The CDR3 consists of 13 residues. In DNA form, the CDR3 reads TGCGCCAGCAGCTTGGGAAGGACAGATACGCAGTATTTT. The encoded protein is CASSLGRTDTQYF. Filled out from reference TRBV5-1 and TRBJ2-3, the complete variable domain reads KAGVTQTPRYLIKTRGQQVTLSCSPISGHRSVSWYQQTPGQGLQFLFEYFSETQRNKGNFPGRFSGRQFSNSRSEMNVSTLELGDSALYLCASSLGRTDTQYFGPGTRLTVL.

This clonotype appeared many times. The chain uses TRBV5-6 and TRBJ1-1; D ambiguous. V lost 0 bases and J 5 bases, leaving 11 bases between the germline ends. The CDR3 covers 14 residues. Looked up from germline, CDR1 is SGHDT and CDR2 is YYEEEE. The CDR3 sequence is CASSLVRLGTEAFF. The CDR3 DNA reads as TGTGCCAGCAGCTTGGTTCGCCTGGGGACTGAAGCTTTCTTT.

The rearrangement uses TRBV6-6 and TRBJ2-1, with D possibly matching TRBD2 (6 bases). CDR3 size: 12 residues. CDR1 MNHNY and CDR2 SVGAGI come from the germline V gene (reference sequence). Deletions cut 10 bases from V and 10 bases from J, with 17 bases between. The CDR3 reads CAILAGSKEQFF. In DNA form, the CDR3 reads TGTGCCATCCTGGCGGGATCGAAGGAGCAGTTCTTC.

This clonotype was seen a few times. The chain joins TRBV6-1 to TRBJ1-2, with 7 positions matching TRBD1. The CDR3 totals 14 residues. Trimming at V came to 2 bases and at J to 4 bases, leaving 4 bases not matched to a gene. Germline assignment: CDR1 MNHNS and CDR2 SASEGT. The CDR3 DNA follows: TGTGCCAGCAGTGAATTGGCAGGGGGCTATGGCTACACCTTC. Translated, it gives CASSELAGGYGYTF.